These 22 T cell receptor delta chains were all obtained from the same sample, sequenced in a study of human gamma delta and Vdelta1 T cells. TCRdb re-called the PCR reads via CATT. The profile shows under 7,000 delta-chain clones, over 9% of them singletons. Sequences were obtained from naive CD27+ Vdelta1 gamma-delta T cells from blood. Receptors originate from a human donor in good health.

The rearrangement joins TRDV1 to TRDJ1, with 10 positions matching TRDD3. With 4 bases clipped from V and 7 bases from J, the junction kept 36 bases outside the gene matches. CDR3 length equals 24 residues. Germline-derived CDR1 and CDR2 are TSWWSYY and QGS. The DNA for the CDR3 is TGTGCTCTTGGGGCCACCGGCCTTCCGAAAGTCTCGTACTGGGGGATCGGACAATGGGGTAAACTCATCTTT. Translated, it gives CALGATGLPKVSYWGIGQWGKLIF.

This clone was detected only a few times. A clone one base away is much larger, so this may be a read error. Other DNA sequences of this sample code for an identical CDR3. This rearrangement joins TRDV1 to TRDJ1; D is perhaps TRDD2 or TRDD3 (8 bases each). V lost 0 bases to trimming and J lost 8 bases, with 31 bases between them. Germline V gene lookup returns CDR1 TSWWSYY and CDR2 QGS. The CDR3 has 20 amino acids. The CDR3 nucleotides are TGTGCTCTTGGGGAACTCCGGAGGGCTTCCTACGGAGGTGGGGGATCGAAACTCATCTTT. This codes for CALGELRRASYGGGGSKLIF.

The chain is built from TRDV1 and TRDJ1, with TRDD3 identical over 10 bases. The CDR3 covers 28 residues. Trimming removed 1 base from V and 0 bases from J; junction bases left unmatched: 38. Per the germline V gene, CDR1 is TSWWSYY and CDR2 is QGS. The CDR3: CALGEPPFPLPVLWGISRTRTYTDKLIF. CDR3 coding DNA: TGTGCTCTTGGGGAACCACCATTCCCCCTCCCCGTACTCTGGGGGATAAGCCGAACAAGAACGTACACCGATAAACTCATCTTT.

This clone was seen a handful of times. Other DNA sequences in this specimen translate into the identical CDR3. V is TRDV1 and J is TRDJ1; TRDD2 matches at 9 bases. Losses at the gene ends were 6 bases for V and 8 bases for J; bases not matched to a gene: 31. The germline gives CDR1 TSWWSYY, CDR2 QGS. The CDR3 has 21 amino acids. The CDR3 coding sequence is TGTGCTCTTGGAGAAAGCATGATTAGGCCTTCCTACGGGGACTGGACCCGAAAACTCATCTTT. It codes for CALGESMIRPSYGDWTRKLIF.

This clone has just a few counts. Translating this DNA gives a protein that differs at residue 5 from the TCRdb one, which belongs to a much larger clone; a read error is likely, and the protein shown is this translation. The chain recombines TRDV1 with TRDJ1; no clear D. The V gene's germline CDR1 is TSWWSYY and CDR2 QGS. CDR3 length: 16 residues. Trimming shortened V by 4 bases and J by 2 bases, and 17 bases separated the two germline ends. The CDR3 is CALGASGFIGTDKLIF. The CDR3 nucleotides are TGTGCTCTTGGGGCCTCCGGATTTATAGGGACCGATAAACTCATCTTT.

This clone is medium-sized (0.01 to 0.1%) in the sample. This sequence joins TRDV1 and TRDJ1; D not certain. The CDR3 length is 19 residues. Trimming took 4 bases from V and 10 from J, leaving 34 bases between them. CDR1 and CDR2 (germline): TSWWSYY, QGS. The CDR3 DNA is TGTGCTCTTGGGGTCTCACGCCGGGGTGGGCATAAACTACTAGAAAGACTCATCTTT. This encodes CALGVSRRGGHKLLERLIF.

Note on this clone: This sequence may be a read error, since a much larger clone differs from it by one base. The J gene is TRDJ1, the V gene TRDV1; 7 bases match TRDD2. CDR1 is TSWWSYY and CDR2 is QGS in the germline V gene. With V trimmed by 1 base and J by 4 bases, 12 bases remained unmatched. This CDR3 region has 17 residues. In DNA, the CDR3 is TGTGCTCTTGGGGAACAGGCCTTCCTTCGGCCTATCGATAAACTCATCTTT. It translates to CALGEQAFLRPIDKLIF.

This clone is termed medium-sized. This may come from a read error, since a much larger clone is one base off. Other DNA sequences in the same sample also yield this CDR3. The rearrangement joins TRDV1 to TRDJ1; 10 nucleotides line up with TRDD3. CDR1 and CDR2 from the germline V gene are TSWWSYY and QGS. CDR3 length: 19 amino acids. With 0 bases clipped from V and 6 bases from J, the junction kept 16 bases outside the gene matches. Here the CDR3 DNA reads TGTGCTCTTGGGGAACTAAATCGTGCCCAGAGGGGGATACGGTATAAACTCATCTTT. Translating gives CALGELNRAQRGIRYKLIF.

About this clone: A clone one base away is much larger, so this may be a read error. V and J are TRDV1 and TRDJ1; 10 bases map to TRDD3. The V segment lost 1 base and the J segment 0 bases; nucleotides outside the gene matches: 23. Per germline, CDR1 TSWWSYY and CDR2 QGS. The CDR3 has 23 residues. The CDR3 spells CALGEPRRVYGTGGFVYTDKLIF. CDR3 sequence (DNA): TGTGCTCTTGGGGAACCCCGACGCGTCTACGGTACTGGGGGATTCGTGTACACCGATAAACTCATCTTT.

Concerning this clone: It is likely a read error: a sequence one base away is far more abundant. The chain has TRDV1 and TRDJ1; 10 nucleotides line up with TRDD3. The CDR3 runs 21 residues. Germline V gene data show CDR1 as TSWWSYY and CDR2 as QGS. V was pared by 4 bases and J by 4 bases, with 24 bases of the junction left unmatched. For the CDR3, the DNA is TGTGCTCTTGGGGGGCGGCCTTCTCGGGGGATACGTCTCTGGTACATCGATAAACTCATCTTT. This sequence encodes CALGGRPSRGIRLWYIDKLIF.

A note on this clone: Other DNA variants within this sample encode the same CDR3. The chain carries TRDV1 and TRDJ1, with 8 positions matching TRDD3. V shed 0 bases, J shed 5 bases, and the junction held 14 bases outside the gene matches. Per germline, CDR1 TSWWSYY and CDR2 QGS. CDR3 size: 18 residues. The DNA for the CDR3 is TGTGCTCTTGGGGAACTAACCTTCACCCGGGGGATAGGGGATAAACTCATCTTT. Its translation is CALGELTFTRGIGDKLIF.

Of note for this clone: A much larger clonotype is one base distant, so this may be a read error. The V gene is TRDV1, the J gene TRDJ1; TRDD3 matches 13 bases. The CDR3 extends over 24 amino acids. CDR1 is TSWWSYY, CDR2 QGS, per germline. The CDR3 loop is CALRERRVMHWGIRALGNTDKLIF. The CDR3 coding sequence is TGTGCTCTTAGGGAACGGAGGGTCATGCACTGGGGGATACGCGCATTAGGCAACACCGATAAACTCATCTTT.

As regards this clone: A much larger clone is a single base away; this may be a read error. The same CDR3 arises from other DNA sequences in this sample as well. The chain carries TRDV1 and TRDJ1; TRDD3 agrees at 7 bases. Looked up from germline, CDR1 is TSWWSYY and CDR2 is QGS. V was clipped by 2 bases and J by 0 bases; unmatched bases: 27. The CDR3 spans 23 residues. The CDR3 DNA is TGTGCTCTTGGGGAAAGGCGCTTCCCGCCGGCTGGGGGGTACAGCGCTTACACCGATAAACTCATCTTT. It specifies CALGERRFPPAGGYSAYTDKLIF.

The chain combines TRDV1 with TRDJ1; 12 nucleotides align to TRDD3. This CDR3 comprises 23 residues. CDR1 and CDR2 from the germline V gene are TSWWSYY and QGS. Unmatched junction bases numbered 21, after V lost 0 bases and J lost 1 base. The CDR3 loop is CALGELHSRRHWGIQGATDKLIF. CDR3 coding DNA: TGTGCTCTTGGGGAACTCCATTCCCGCCGGCACTGGGGGATACAGGGGGCCACCGATAAACTCATCTTT.

By its share, this clone is medium-sized. Other DNA sequences in the same sample also yield this CDR3. The chain links TRDV1 to TRDJ1; no clear D gene. V lost 0 bases, J lost 10 bases, and 15 bases lay in between. Germline V gives CDR1 TSWWSYY, CDR2 QGS. This CDR3 has 14 amino acids. Here the CDR3 reads CALGELRRLRRLIF. The CDR3 DNA follows: TGTGCTCTTGGGGAACTTCGACGGCTTAGGCGACTCATCTTT.

As concerns this clone: A single base separates this from a much larger clone, so it may be a read error. The same CDR3 can be traced to other DNA sequences in this sample. V gene TRDV1 combines with J gene TRDJ1; 12 nucleotides match TRDD3. Germline V gives CDR1 TSWWSYY, CDR2 QGS. This CDR3 has 26 amino acids. The CDR3 sequence is CALGEFTPDPDVLGDTRDRNKIKLIF. CDR3 DNA: TGTGCCCTTGGGGAGTTCACTCCCGACCCGGACGTACTGGGGGATACACGGGACCGTAACAAGATAAAACTCATCTTT.

By share of the sample, this clone is medium-sized (0.01 to 0.1%). The V call is TRDV1, the J call TRDJ1, with D possibly TRDD3 on 6 matching bases. Trimming took 3 bases from V and 7 from J, leaving 39 bases between them. The CDR3 length is 22 residues. CDR1 TSWWSYY and CDR2 QGS come from the germline V gene. CDR3 in amino acids: CALGEGIFPIRKSIKSLGKLIF. CDR3 sequence (DNA): TGTGCTCTTGGGGAGGGGATTTTCCCAATAAGAAAGTCAATCAAGAGTTTAGGTAAACTCATCTTT.

Details on this clone: Since a much larger clone is just one base distant, this may be a read error. This chain links TRDV1 with TRDJ1; 9 bases fit TRDD3. V lost 4 bases to trimming and J lost 3 bases; unmatched junction nucleotides: 27. CDR1 is TSWWSYY, CDR2 QGS, per germline. The CDR3 has 22 amino acids. CDR3 region: CALGGKFLQRKKWGITPDKLIF. DNA for the CDR3: TGTGCTCTTGGGGGAAAGTTCCTACAACGGAAGAAGTGGGGGATAACCCCCGATAAACTCATCTTT.

This clone is medium-sized (0.01 to 0.1%). The chain combines TRDV1 with TRDJ1; a weak D match, TRDD3 (5 bases). Germline CDR1 reads TSWWSYY; CDR2 reads QGS. The germline V and J ends were trimmed by 0 bases and 0 bases, with 32 bases remaining between them. The CDR3 has 23 amino acids. The CDR3 DNA sequence: TGTGCTCTTGGGGAACTCTCGCGGGTCCGAGGAGGGATCCATCCAAGGTACACCGATAAACTCATCTTT. This sequence encodes CALGELSRVRGGIHPRYTDKLIF.

In its sample, this clone is medium-sized (0.01 to 0.1%). This chain links TRDV1 with TRDJ1; 8 nucleotides line up with TRDD3. J was trimmed by 0 bases and V by 9 bases; bases with no gene match: 15. Germline loops: CDR1 TSWWSYY, CDR2 QGS. The CDR3 runs 17 residues. CDR3: CALWAKPWGTHTDKLIF. CDR3 bases: TGTGCTCTGTGGGCGAAACCCTGGGGGACTCACACCGATAAACTCATCTTT.

Notes on this clone: A much larger clone lies one base from this, so it may be a read error. This chain links TRDV1 with TRDJ1, with D tentatively TRDD3 (9 bases). Germline CDR1 reads TSWWSYY; CDR2 reads QGS. The CDR3 sequence is 26 residues long. Trimming pared 4 bases from V and 3 bases from J, leaving 48 bases between. CDR3 sequence reads: CALGVRQSLPKTLGGYLPLYADKLIF. DNA of the CDR3: TGTGCTCTTGGGGTTAGACAGAGCCTTCCTAAGACTCTTGGGGGATATCTACCCTTGTACGCCGATAAACTCATCTTT.

Comments on this clone: This may come from a read error, since a much larger clone is one base off. V and J are TRDV1 and TRDJ1; 7 positions agree with TRDD2. J was trimmed by 7 bases and V by 5 bases; bases with no gene match: 25. This CDR3 is 19 amino acids long. From germline, CDR1 is TSWWSYY and CDR2 QGS. CDR3 DNA: TGTGCTCTTGGGTTCGTTCCTACACATCGGGCGGATAAGGGGTGTAAACTCATCTTT. Translated, it gives CALGFVPTHRADKGCKLIF.